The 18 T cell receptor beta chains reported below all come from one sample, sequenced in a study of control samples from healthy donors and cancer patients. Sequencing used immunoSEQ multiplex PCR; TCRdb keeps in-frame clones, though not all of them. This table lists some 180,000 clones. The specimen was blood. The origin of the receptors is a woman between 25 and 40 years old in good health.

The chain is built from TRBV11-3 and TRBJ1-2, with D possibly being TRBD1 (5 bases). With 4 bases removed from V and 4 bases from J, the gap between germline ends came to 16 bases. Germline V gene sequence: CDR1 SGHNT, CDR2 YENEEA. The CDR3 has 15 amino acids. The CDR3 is CASSSPHEGPYGYTF. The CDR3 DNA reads TGTGCCAGCAGCTCCCCCCATGAGGGACCCTATGGCTACACCTTC.

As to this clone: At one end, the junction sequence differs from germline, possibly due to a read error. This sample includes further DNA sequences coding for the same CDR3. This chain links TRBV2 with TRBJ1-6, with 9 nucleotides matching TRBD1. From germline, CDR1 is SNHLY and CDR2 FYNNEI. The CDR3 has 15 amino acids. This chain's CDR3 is CASRGQGSKNSPLHF. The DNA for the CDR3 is TGTGCCAGCAGAGGACAGGGGAGTAAGAACTCACCTCTCCACTTT.

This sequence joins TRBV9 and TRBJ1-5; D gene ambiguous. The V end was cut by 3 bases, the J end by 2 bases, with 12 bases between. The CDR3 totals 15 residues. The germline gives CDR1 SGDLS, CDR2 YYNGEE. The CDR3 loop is CASSEGLGGNQPQHF. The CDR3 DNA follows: TGTGCCAGCAGCGAGGGCCTCGGGGGCAATCAGCCCCAGCATTTT.

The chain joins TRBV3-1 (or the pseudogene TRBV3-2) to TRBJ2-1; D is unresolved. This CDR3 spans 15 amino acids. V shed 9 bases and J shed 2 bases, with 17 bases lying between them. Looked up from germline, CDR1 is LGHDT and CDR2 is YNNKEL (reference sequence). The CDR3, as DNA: TGTGCCAGAACTGACCCAAAGTTAGCCTACAATGAGCAGTTCTTC. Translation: CARTDPKLAYNEQFF.

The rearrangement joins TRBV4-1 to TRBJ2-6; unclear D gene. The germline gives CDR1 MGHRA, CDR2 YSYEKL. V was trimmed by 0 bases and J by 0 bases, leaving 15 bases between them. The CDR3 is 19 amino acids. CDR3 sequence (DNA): TGCGCCAGCAGCCAAGATTCGCCGGCTAGGAGCTCTGGGGCCAACGTCCTGACTTTC. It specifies CASSQDSPARSSGANVLTF.

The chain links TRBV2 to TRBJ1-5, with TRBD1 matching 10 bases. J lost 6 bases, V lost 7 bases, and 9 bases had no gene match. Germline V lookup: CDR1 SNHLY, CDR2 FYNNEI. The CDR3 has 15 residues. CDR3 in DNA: TGTGCCAGCAACACTGACAGGGGGCTTGGTCAGCCCCAGCATTTT. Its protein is CASNTDRGLGQPQHF. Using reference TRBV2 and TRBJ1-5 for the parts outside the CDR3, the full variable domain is EPEVTQTPSHQVTQMGQEVILRCVPISNHLYFYWYRQILGQKVEFLVSFYNNEISEKSEIFDDQFSVERPDGSNFTLKIRSTKLEDSAMYFCASNTDRGLGQPQHFGDGTRLSIL.

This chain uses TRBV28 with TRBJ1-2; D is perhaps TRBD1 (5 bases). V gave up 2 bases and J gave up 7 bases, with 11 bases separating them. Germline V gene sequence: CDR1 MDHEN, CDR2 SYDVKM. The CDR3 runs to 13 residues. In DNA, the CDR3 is TGTGCCAGCAGTTTACCGGGGGTTGGTGGCTACACCTTC. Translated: CASSLPGVGGYTF.

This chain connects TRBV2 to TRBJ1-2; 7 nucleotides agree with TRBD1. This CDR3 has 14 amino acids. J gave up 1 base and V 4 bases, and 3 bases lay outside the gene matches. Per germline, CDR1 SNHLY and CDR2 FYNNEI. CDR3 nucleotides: TGTGCCAGCAGTGGGGACAGCATTAACTATGGCTACACCTTC. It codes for CASSGDSINYGYTF.

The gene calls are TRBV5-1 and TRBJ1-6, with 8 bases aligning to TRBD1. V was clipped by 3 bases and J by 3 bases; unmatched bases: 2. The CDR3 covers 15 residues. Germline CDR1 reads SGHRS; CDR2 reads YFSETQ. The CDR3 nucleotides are TGCGCCAGCAGCTCCGGACAGGGCTATAATTCACCCCTCCACTTT. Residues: CASSSGQGYNSPLHF.

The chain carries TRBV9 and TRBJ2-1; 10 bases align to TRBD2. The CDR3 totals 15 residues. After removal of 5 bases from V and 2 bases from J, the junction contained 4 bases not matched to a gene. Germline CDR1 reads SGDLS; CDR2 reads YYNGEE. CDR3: CASSLAGGTYNEQFF. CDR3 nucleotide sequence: TGTGCCAGCAGTTTAGCGGGGGGTACCTACAATGAGCAGTTCTTC.

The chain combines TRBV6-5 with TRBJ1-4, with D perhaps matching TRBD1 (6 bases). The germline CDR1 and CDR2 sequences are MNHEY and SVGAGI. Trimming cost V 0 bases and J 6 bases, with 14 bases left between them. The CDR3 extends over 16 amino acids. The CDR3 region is CASSYSERGHDEKLFF. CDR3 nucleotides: TGTGCCAGCAGTTACTCGGAGAGGGGACATGATGAAAAACTGTTTTTT.

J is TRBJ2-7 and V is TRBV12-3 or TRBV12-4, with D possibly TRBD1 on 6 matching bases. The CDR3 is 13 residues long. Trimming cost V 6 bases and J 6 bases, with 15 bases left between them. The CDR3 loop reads CASSFWGRGEQYF. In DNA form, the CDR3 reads TGTGCCAGCAGCTTCTGGGGCAGGGGCGAGCAGTACTTC.

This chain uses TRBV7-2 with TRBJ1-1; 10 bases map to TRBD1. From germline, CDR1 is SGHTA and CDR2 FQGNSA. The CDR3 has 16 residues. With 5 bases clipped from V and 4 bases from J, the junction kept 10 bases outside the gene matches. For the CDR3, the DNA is TGTGCCAGCAGCCATGACAGGGGGCTCGGGAGCACTGAAGCTTTCTTT. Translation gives CASSHDRGLGSTEAFF.

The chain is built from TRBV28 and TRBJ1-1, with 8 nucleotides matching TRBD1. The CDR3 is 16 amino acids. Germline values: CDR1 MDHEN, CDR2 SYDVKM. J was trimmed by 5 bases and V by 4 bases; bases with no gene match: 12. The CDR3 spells CASSSGQGGGWTEAFF. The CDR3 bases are TGTGCCAGCAGTTCTGGACAGGGAGGGGGCTGGACTGAAGCTTTCTTT.

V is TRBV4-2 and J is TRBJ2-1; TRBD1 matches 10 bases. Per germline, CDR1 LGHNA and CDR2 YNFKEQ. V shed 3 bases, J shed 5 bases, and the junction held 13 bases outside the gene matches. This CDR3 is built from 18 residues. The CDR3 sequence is CASSHRRSGTGANNEQFF. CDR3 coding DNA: TGTGCCAGCAGCCACCGCCGGAGTGGGACAGGGGCTAACAATGAGCAGTTCTTC.

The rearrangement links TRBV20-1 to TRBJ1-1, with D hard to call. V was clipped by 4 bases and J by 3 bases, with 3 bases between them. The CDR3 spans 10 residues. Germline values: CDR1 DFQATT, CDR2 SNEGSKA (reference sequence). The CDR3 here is CSATYTEAFF. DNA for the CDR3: TGCAGTGCTACTTACACTGAAGCTTTCTTT.

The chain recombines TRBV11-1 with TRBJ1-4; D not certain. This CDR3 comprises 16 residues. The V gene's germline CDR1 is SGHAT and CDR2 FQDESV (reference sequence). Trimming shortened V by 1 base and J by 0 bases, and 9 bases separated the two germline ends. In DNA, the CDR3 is TGTGCCAGCAGCTTAGACGGGATTGCAACTAATGAAAAACTGTTTTTT. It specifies CASSLDGIATNEKLFF. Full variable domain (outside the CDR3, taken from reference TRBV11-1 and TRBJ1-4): EAEVAQSPRYKITEKSQAVAFWCDPISGHATLYWYRQILGQGPELLVQFQDESVVDDSQLPKDRFSAERLKGVDSTLKIQPAELGDSAMYLCASSLDGIATNEKLFFGSGTQLSVL.

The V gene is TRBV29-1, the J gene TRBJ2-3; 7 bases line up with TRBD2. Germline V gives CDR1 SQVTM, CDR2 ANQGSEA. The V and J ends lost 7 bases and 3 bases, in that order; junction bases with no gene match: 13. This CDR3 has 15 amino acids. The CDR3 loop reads CSANPAGVGTDTQYF. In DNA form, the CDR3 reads TGCAGCGCCAACCCCGCGGGGGTCGGGACAGATACGCAGTATTTT.